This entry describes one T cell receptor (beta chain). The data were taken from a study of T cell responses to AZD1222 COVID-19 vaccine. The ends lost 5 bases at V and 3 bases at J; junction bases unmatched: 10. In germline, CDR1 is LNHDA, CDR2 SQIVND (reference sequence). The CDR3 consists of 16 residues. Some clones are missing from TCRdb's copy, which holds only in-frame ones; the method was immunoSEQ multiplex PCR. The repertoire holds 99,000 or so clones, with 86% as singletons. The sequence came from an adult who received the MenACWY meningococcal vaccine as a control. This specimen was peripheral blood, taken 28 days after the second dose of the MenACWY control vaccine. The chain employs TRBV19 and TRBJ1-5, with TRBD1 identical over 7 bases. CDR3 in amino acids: CASSARPTGNNQPQHF. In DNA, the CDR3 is TGTGCCAGTAGTGCCAGACCGACAGGGAACAATCAGCCCCAGCATTTT.